This TCR beta chain was captured in a study of blood T cell repertoires in COVID-19. Looking at the study overall: Nucleic acid was either cDNA or gDNA, and it came from T cells, B-cell-depleted T cells, or PBMCs.

Contact with a PCR-confirmed or clinician-diagnosed COVID-19 case occurred within 2 weeks of entry. In the original analysis: Nucleated cell counts were estimated from reference gene primer amplification. Generated by immunoSEQ multiplex PCR, the TCRdb table keeps only in-frame clones and is missing some. The DNA was the basis for D and trimming; V, J and clone size are from that table. The table records nearly 250,000 clones, 90% of them present only once. The ends were cut back, 4 bases at V and 8 bases at J, with 18 bases in the middle. The germline CDR1 and CDR2 sequences are SGDLS and YYNGEE. CDR3 size: 14 residues.

The receptor's source is a man in his fifties or sixties who had been exposed to COVID-19. Sequencing was carried out using PBMCs or T cells enriched from blood (not recorded which). This chain links TRBV9 with TRBJ1-2; tentatively, D is TRBD1 (6 bases). The CDR3 protein is CASSPMGGGDGYTF. The CDR3 DNA follows: TGTGCCAGCAGCCCGATGGGGGGGGGCGACGGCTACACCTTC.